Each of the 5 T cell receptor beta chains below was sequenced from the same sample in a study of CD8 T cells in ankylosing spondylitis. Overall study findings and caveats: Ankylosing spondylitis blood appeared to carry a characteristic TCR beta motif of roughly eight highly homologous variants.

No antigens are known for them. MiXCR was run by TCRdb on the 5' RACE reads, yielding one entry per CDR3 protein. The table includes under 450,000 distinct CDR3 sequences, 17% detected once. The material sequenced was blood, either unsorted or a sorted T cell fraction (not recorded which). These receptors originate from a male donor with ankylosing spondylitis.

CDR3 DNA: TGTGCCAGCAGAAAGGACAGGGTAGACTCCTACGAGCAGTACTTC. It yields the protein CASRKDRVDSYEQYF. The chain combines TRBV6-1 with TRBJ2-7, with 8 bases matching TRBD1. This CDR3 comprises 15 residues. Unmatched junction bases numbered 7, after V lost 6 bases and J lost 0 bases. Germline V gene data show CDR1 as MNHNS and CDR2 as SASEGT.

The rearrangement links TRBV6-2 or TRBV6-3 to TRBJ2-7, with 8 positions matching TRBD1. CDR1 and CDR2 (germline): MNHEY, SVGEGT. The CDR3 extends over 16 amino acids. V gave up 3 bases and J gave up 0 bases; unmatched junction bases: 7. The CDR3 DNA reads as TGTGCCAGCAGTTATACCGGGACAGGCCCCTCCTACGAGCAGTACTTC. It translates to CASSYTGTGPSYEQYF.

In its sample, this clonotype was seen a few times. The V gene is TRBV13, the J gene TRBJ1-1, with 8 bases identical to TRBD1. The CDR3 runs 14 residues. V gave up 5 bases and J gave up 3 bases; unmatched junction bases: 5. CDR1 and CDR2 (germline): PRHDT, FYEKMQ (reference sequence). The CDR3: CASSGQGVDTEAFF. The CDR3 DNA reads TGTGCCAGCAGCGGACAGGGTGTTGACACTGAAGCTTTCTTT.

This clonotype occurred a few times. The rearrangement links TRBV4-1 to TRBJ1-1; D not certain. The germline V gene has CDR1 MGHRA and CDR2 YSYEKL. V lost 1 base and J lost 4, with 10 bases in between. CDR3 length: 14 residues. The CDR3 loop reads CASSQVKHRTEAFF. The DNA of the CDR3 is TGCGCCAGCAGCCAAGTGAAACATCGCACTGAAGCTTTCTTT.

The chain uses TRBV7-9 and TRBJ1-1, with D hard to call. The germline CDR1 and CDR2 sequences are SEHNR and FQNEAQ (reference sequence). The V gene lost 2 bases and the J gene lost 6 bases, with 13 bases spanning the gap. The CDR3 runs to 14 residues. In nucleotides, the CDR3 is TGTGCCAGCAGCTTAAAGGGAGTCGAAGCTGAAGCTTTCTTT. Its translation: CASSLKGVEAEAFF.